A selection of T cell receptor beta chains follows, all from one sample in a study of T cells in Graves' hyperthyroidism and ophthalmopathy. TCRdb re-analysed the multiplex PCR reads in MiXCR, keeping a single row per CDR3 protein. Here the sample spans about 720,000 distinct CDR3 sequences, approximately 16% being singletons. The source material was blood. The receptors shown here come from a man aged 18 to 30 with Graves' hyperthyroidism. The CDR3 runs from the conserved cysteine through the conserved F or W. The order of the fields is J gene, clone size, V gene, D gene, CDR3 DNA, CDR3 protein. D genes are given only for firm matches. For some rows the clone size is stated as once, few or many, or as a class when expanded; others skip it.

J: TRBJ2-7; size: many; V: TRBV28; D: TRBD2; DNA: TGTGCCAGCAGTTTCGGACTAGCGGGAATGTACGAGCAGTACTTC; CDR3: CASSFGLAGMYEQYF
J: TRBJ2-2; size: NA; V: TRBV28; D: TRBD2; DNA: TGTGCCGGGGAGGGGAAAAATTGGAACACCGGGGAGCTGTTTTTT; CDR3: CAGEGKNWNTGELFF
J: TRBJ2-7; size: many; V: TRBV20-1; D: TRBD1; DNA: TGCAGTGCTAGGCACAGGGGAGTTGTAGAGCAGTACTTC; CDR3: CSARHRGVVEQYF
J: TRBJ1-1; size: NA; V: TRBV13; D: NA; DNA: TGTGCCAGCAGTGTTAGGCAGGGGCCACCATTGAACACTGAAGCTTTCTTT; CDR3: CASSVRQGPPLNTEAFF
J: TRBJ1-4; size: NA; V: TRBV2; D: NA; DNA: TGTGCCAGCACGGGGTACGAAAAACTGTTTTTT; CDR3: CASTGYEKLFF
J: TRBJ2-7; size: few; V: TRBV2; D: TRBD1; DNA: TGTGCCAGCAGAGACGGGACAGGGGGGACCTACGAGCAGTACTTC; CDR3: CASRDGTGGTYEQYF
J: TRBJ1-4; size: NA; V: TRBV20-1; D: TRBD1; DNA: TGCAGTGCTAGGCCCAGGGGACAGGGGTTTAATGAAAAACTGTTTTTT; CDR3: CSARPRGQGFNEKLFF
J: TRBJ2-3; size: many; V: TRBV7-9; D: NA; DNA: TGTGCCAGCACCGCTGGCAGCACAGATACGCAGTATTTT; CDR3: CASTAGSTDTQYF
J: TRBJ1-2; size: many; V: TRBV28; D: TRBD1; DNA: TGTGCCAGCAGCCCGCCGGGACAGCACTATGGCTACACCTTC; CDR3: CASSPPGQHYGYTF
J: TRBJ2-3; size: many; V: TRBV11-2; D: TRBD1; DNA: TGTGCCAGCAGCTTGGACAGGATACCTAGCACAGATACGCAGTATTTT; CDR3: CASSLDRIPSTDTQYF
J: TRBJ1-2; size: many; V: TRBV7-2; D: NA; DNA: TGTGCCAGCAGCATAACCCGGGACGATAGCTACGGCTACACCTTC; CDR3: CASSITRDDSYGYTF
J: TRBJ2-5; size: many; V: TRBV6-2/TRBV6-3; D: NA; DNA: TGTGCCAGCAGTTACTCCTATAGCGCTCAAGAGACCCAGTACTTC; CDR3: CASSYSYSAQETQYF
J: TRBJ2-1; size: NA; V: TRBV29-1; D: NA; DNA: TGCAGCGCCCCCGGGATCCGGAATGAGCAGTTCTTC; CDR3: CSAPGIRNEQFF
J: TRBJ1-2; size: NA; V: TRBV18; D: NA; DNA: TGTGCCAGCTCACCAGGGCCGGACTATGGCTACACCTTC; CDR3: CASSPGPDYGYTF